This T cell receptor (beta chain) appears in the sequencing data of a study of vaccination and CD4 T cells after COVID-19. At the level of the study: Two Hispanic individuals were among six male and four female convalescent patients. Post-vaccination specimens were collected at a median of 72 days following dose two (range 14 to 241). The authors used overlapping spike peptides from SARS-CoV-2, HCoV-NL63, HCoV-OC43 and HCoV-229E to stimulate cells.

Broader study findings: A nonsignificant rise from about 20 to 38 was seen in the median number of SARS-CoV-2-reactive clonotypes.

Treatment meaning: roughly ten-day PBMC culture with coronavirus spike peptide pools or control peptides (ViraFEST assay). Cultured CD4+ T cell DNA was sequenced using the Oncomine TCR Beta short-read assay. MiXCR, run by TCRdb on the PCR reads, gives a single entry per CDR3 protein. The table includes 20,000 to 25,000 distinct CDR3 sequences, about 45% detected once. Turning to this clonotype: As yet, its antigen is unknown.

CDR3 size: 15 residues. Germline CDR1 is MNHNS and CDR2 is SASEGT. The V end was cut by 6 bases, the J end by 6 bases, with 17 bases between. The sample comprised CD4+ T cells from blood, cultured in vitro. This TCR was recovered from a human donor who had recovered from COVID-19. The chain couples TRBV6-1 to TRBJ2-2, with TRBD2 as a possible D gene (6 bases). CDR3 sequence: CASRIFGSAAGELFF. The CDR3 nucleotides are TGTGCCAGCAGGATCTTCGGGAGTGCCGCCGGGGAGCTGTTTTTT.